The 25 T cell receptor beta chains in this list originate from one sample, sequenced in a study of blood T cell repertoires in COVID-19. This table comes from immunoSEQ multiplex PCR, and its TCRdb copy is limited to in-frame clones, with some not included. The data hold more than 150,000 clones, with approximately 80% observed a single time. Sequenced material: PBMCs or T cells enriched from blood (not recorded which). The source is a woman in her forties or fifties who had recovered from COVID-19.

V is TRBV2 and J is TRBJ2-3; 8 nucleotides line up with TRBD2. The V and J ends lost 10 bases and 2 bases, in that order; junction bases with no gene match: 11. This CDR3 spans 15 amino acids. Per germline, CDR1 SNHLY and CDR2 FYNNEI. DNA for the CDR3: TGTGCCAACGGACCCCTACTAGCGGACACAGATACGCAGTATTTT. Protein: CANGPLLADTDTQYF.

This chain uses TRBV4-1 with TRBJ2-2; D is ambiguous. Looked up from germline, CDR1 is MGHRA and CDR2 is YSYEKL. The CDR3 totals 12 residues. The ends were cut back, 5 bases at V and 7 bases at J, with 8 bases in the middle. CDR3 nucleotide sequence: TGCGCCAGCAGCTCCCTAGGCGGGGAGCTGTTTTTT. Its protein product is CASSSLGGELFF.

This sequence joins TRBV5-8 and TRBJ1-5, with D perhaps TRBD1 (5 bases). The CDR3 loop spans 11 amino acids. CDR1 is SGHTS and CDR2 is YDEGEE in the germline V gene. The V and J ends lost 10 bases and 6 bases respectively, with 11 bases between them. The CDR3 DNA reads TGTGCCGGAGGGACGGGTCAGCCCCAGCATTTT. Residues: CAGGTGQPQHF.

This chain connects TRBV5-1 to TRBJ1-3; D ambiguous. Per germline, CDR1 SGHRS and CDR2 YFSETQ. The CDR3 consists of 13 residues. V lost 3 bases and J 4 bases, leaving 8 bases between the germline ends. This CDR3 reads CASSSQQGNTIYF. The CDR3, as DNA: TGCGCCAGCAGCTCACAACAGGGAAACACCATATATTTT.

The chain couples TRBV5-1 to TRBJ2-1; no definite D call. This CDR3 region has 14 residues. Trimming pared 0 bases from V and 5 bases from J, leaving 9 bases between. Germline CDR1 is SGHRS and CDR2 is YFSETQ. CDR3 region: CASSLANRNNEQFF. CDR3 nucleotides: TGCGCCAGCAGCTTGGCCAACAGAAACAATGAGCAGTTCTTC.

This clone was seen only a few times. The same CDR3 arises from other DNA sequences in this sample as well. This sequence joins TRBV18 and TRBJ2-7, with D possibly TRBD1 on 5 matching bases. CDR3 length equals 14 residues. Deletions cut 3 bases from V and 0 bases from J, with 9 bases between. In germline, CDR1 is KGHSH, CDR2 LQKENI. The CDR3 DNA is TGTGCCAGCTCACCTGGACAAGACTCCTACGAGCAGTACTTC. This translates into CASSPGQDSYEQYF.

The J gene is TRBJ2-1, the V gene TRBV28; weak D call: TRBD1 (5 bases). Germline V gene lookup returns CDR1 MDHEN and CDR2 SYDVKM. V lost 6 bases, J lost 8 bases, and 11 bases lay in between. CDR3 length: 12 residues. In DNA form, the CDR3 reads TGTGCCAGCAGCCAGGGAAGGGATGAGCAGTTCTTC. It is translated as CASSQGRDEQFF.

This clone was counted a single time. This chain connects TRBV29-1 to TRBJ1-4; D may be TRBD1 (5 bases). The CDR3 is made up of 11 amino acids. The germline CDR1 and CDR2 sequences are SQVTM and ANQGSEA. Trimming pared 4 bases from V and 7 bases from J, leaving 7 bases between. CDR3 nucleotides: TGCAGCGTTGCAGGGCGTGAAAAACTGTTTTTT. Protein sequence: CSVAGREKLFF.

This clone was detected only once. J is TRBJ2-3 and V is TRBV29-1; perhaps TRBD1 as D (8 bases). V was pared by 2 bases and J by 2 bases, with 11 bases between. The CDR3 is 14 residues long. Germline CDR1 reads SQVTM; CDR2 reads ANQGSEA. DNA of the CDR3: TGCAGCGTTGAAACAGGGGGGGCCACAGATACGCAGTATTTT. This gives the protein CSVETGGATDTQYF.

The V gene is TRBV9, the J gene TRBJ2-3, with TRBD1 identical over 8 bases. The CDR3 runs 16 residues. Per germline, CDR1 SGDLS and CDR2 YYNGEE. Unmatched junction bases numbered 10, after V lost 4 bases and J lost 3 bases. The CDR3 here is CASSTRQGPGTDTQYF. In DNA, the CDR3 is TGTGCCAGCAGCACCAGACAGGGGCCCGGGACAGATACGCAGTATTTT.

This clone was picked up one time. This chain joins TRBV7-6 and TRBJ1-2, with 7 bases aligning to TRBD1. Looked up from germline, CDR1 is SGHVS and CDR2 is FNYEAQ. This CDR3 comprises 19 residues. V lost 1 base to trimming and J lost 6 bases; unmatched junction nucleotides: 20. CDR3 amino acids: CASSLGPPSATGSLNGYTF. CDR3 DNA sequence: TGTGCCAGCAGCTTAGGCCCGCCTAGTGCGACAGGGTCATTGAATGGCTACACCTTC.

The rearrangement uses TRBV6-5 and TRBJ1-2, with TRBD1 matching 11 bases. Germline assignment: CDR1 MNHEY and CDR2 SVGAGI. This CDR3 is built from 15 residues. The ends lost 5 bases at V and 4 bases at J; junction bases unmatched: 6. CDR3 nucleotide sequence: TGTGCCAGCAGTCGGGGACAGGGGGAGCCCTATGGCTACACCTTC. It translates to CASSRGQGEPYGYTF.

The chain recombines TRBV19 with TRBJ2-2; TRBD2 agrees at 7 bases. Germline CDR1 and CDR2: LNHDA and SQIVND (reference sequence). The CDR3 totals 15 residues. Germline trimming cut 5 bases from V and 3 bases from J; bases unmatched to any gene: 6. CDR3 DNA sequence: TGTGCCAGTAGTGACGGGACTACCCACACCGGGGAGCTGTTTTTT. It codes for CASSDGTTHTGELFF.

This chain connects TRBV5-6 to TRBJ2-3; D is unclear. The CDR3 contains 16 residues. Germline CDR1 is SGHDT and CDR2 is YYEEEE. V shed 1 base and J shed 0 bases, with 12 bases lying between them. CDR3 region: CASSLTRHLSTDTQYF. In DNA form, the CDR3 reads TGTGCCAGCAGCTTGACCCGACACCTTAGCACAGATACGCAGTATTTT. The full variable domain, its missing parts supplied by reference TRBV5-6 and TRBJ2-3, is DAGVTQSPTHLIKTRGQQVTLRCSPKSGHDTVSWYQQALGQGPQFIFQYYEEEERQRGNFPDRFSGHQFPNYSSELNVNALLLGDSALYLCASSLTRHLSTDTQYFGPGTRLTVL.

The chain employs TRBV7-8 and TRBJ1-6; 7 nucleotides agree with TRBD1. CDR3 length equals 14 residues. V shed 5 bases and J 12 bases; nucleotides not matched to a gene: 10. The germline V gene has CDR1 SGHVS and CDR2 FQNEAQ. CDR3 DNA: TGTGCCAGCAGCCCCCAGACAGGGTCGGGACCCCTCCACTTT. It is translated as CASSPQTGSGPLHF.

The chain is built from TRBV5-4 and TRBJ2-1; D is possibly TRBD2 (6 bases). The CDR3 has 13 residues. Trimming cost V 6 bases and J 7 bases, with 14 bases left between them. In germline, CDR1 is SGHNT, CDR2 YYREEE (reference sequence). Here the CDR3 DNA reads TGTGCCAGCAATCTGATCGCGGGGAATGAGCAGTTCTTC. As protein: CASNLIAGNEQFF.

The count of this clone is one. V is TRBV6-2 or TRBV6-3 and J is TRBJ2-1, with D maybe TRBD1 (5 bases). Germline CDR1 reads MNHEY; CDR2 reads SVGEGT. V gave up 5 bases and J gave up 8 bases, with 19 bases separating them. The CDR3 covers 15 residues. The CDR3 sequence is CASSADSILGDEQFF. In DNA form, the CDR3 reads TGTGCCAGCAGTGCCGACAGCATCCTTGGCGATGAGCAGTTCTTC.

This chain uses TRBV18 with TRBJ1-4; no clear D. The V end was cut by 3 bases, the J end by 3 bases, with 5 bases between. The CDR3 is 13 amino acids. Germline V gene data show CDR1 as KGHSH and CDR2 as LQKENI. This chain's CDR3 is CASSPPANEKLFF. The CDR3 DNA is TGTGCCAGCTCACCTCCAGCTAATGAAAAACTGTTTTTT.

The chain links TRBV19 to TRBJ1-4; D uncertain. The CDR3 length is 16 residues. The germline V gene has CDR1 LNHDA and CDR2 SQIVND (reference sequence). V lost 6 bases and J 0 bases, leaving 14 bases between the germline ends. The CDR3 region has the DNA TGTGCCAGTAGCGGAGGACCTTCTACAACTAATGAAAAACTGTTTTTT. Translating it yields CASSGGPSTTNEKLFF.

The gene calls are TRBV5-8 and TRBJ1-5; TRBD1 agrees at 9 bases. This CDR3 comprises 15 residues. Per germline, CDR1 SGHTS and CDR2 YDEGEE. V was pared by 4 bases and J by 4 bases, with 6 bases of the junction left unmatched. In DNA form, the CDR3 reads TGTGCCAGCAGCCTACGGACAGGGGAAAATCAGCCCCAGCATTTT. Protein product: CASSLRTGENQPQHF.

The gene calls are TRBV7-3 and TRBJ2-3; D may be TRBD2 (7 bases). The germline V gene encodes CDR1 SGHTA and CDR2 FQGTGA. Trimming took 5 bases from V and 10 from J, leaving 13 bases between them. The CDR3 has 12 amino acids. CDR3 sequence: CASSQGGGPQYF. Written as DNA, the CDR3 is TGTGCCAGCAGCCAGGGAGGGGGTCCGCAGTATTTT.

This sequence joins TRBV4-3 and TRBJ2-3; a possible D gene is TRBD2 (6 bases). Trimming took 1 base from V and 2 from J, leaving 13 bases between them. The CDR3 covers 16 residues. Germline V gene lookup returns CDR1 LGHNA and CDR2 YSLEER. Here the CDR3 DNA reads TGCGCCAGCAGCCAAGGGTTAGCGGACCTCACAGATACGCAGTATTTT. Residues: CASSQGLADLTDTQYF.

The chain links TRBV5-8 to TRBJ2-2, with TRBD1 as a possible D gene (5 bases). V lost 0 bases, J lost 5 bases, and 14 bases lay in between. Germline V lookup: CDR1 SGHTS, CDR2 YDEGEE. This CDR3 spans 16 amino acids. CDR3 in amino acids: CASSLEGARKTGELFF. For the CDR3, the DNA is TGTGCCAGCAGCTTGGAAGGGGCCCGGAAAACCGGGGAGCTGTTTTTT.

This chain joins TRBV12-5 and TRBJ2-5, with 9 bases fitting TRBD1. Germline V gene sequence: CDR1 LGHNT, CDR2 FRNRAP. This CDR3 has 15 residues. Trimming took 0 bases from V and 4 from J; bases not matched to a gene: 3. CDR3 loop: CASGLVQGAAETQYF. CDR3 coding DNA: TGTGCTAGTGGTTTGGTACAGGGGGCTGCAGAGACCCAGTACTTC.

This chain links TRBV27 with TRBJ2-7; D unclear. The CDR3 length is 15 residues. Deletions cut 4 bases from V and 0 bases from J, with 13 bases between. The V gene's germline CDR1 is MNHEY and CDR2 SMNVEV (reference sequence). In nucleotides, the CDR3 is TGTGCCAGCAGTTCCAATCTCGACAACTCCTACGAGCAGTACTTC. Encoded protein: CASSSNLDNSYEQYF.